This entry lists 10 T cell receptor beta chains sequenced from one sample in a study of regulatory T cells in long-lasting Graves disease. To make TCR beta libraries, researchers used iRepertoire HTBI primers and Arm-PCR of CDR3 regions. TCRdb redid the calling of the multiplex PCR reads with MiXCR, one entry per CDR3 protein. This repertoire shows around 460,000 distinct CDR3 sequences, around 15% found once; its top ten account for approximately 15%. As to time point: newly diagnosed GD, antithyroid drugs for less than 3 months. Isolated PBMC RNA provided the starting material for the TCR library. The sample was also reused in another study, on T cells in Graves' hyperthyroidism and ophthalmopathy.

The sequenced sample was peripheral blood mononuclear cells (PBMCs), obtained at new diagnosis, from a patient treated with antithyroid drugs. The receptor source for this set is a woman in her forties or fifties with Graves disease.

On this clonotype itself: This could be a read error, since a much larger clone is one nucleotide away. The J gene is TRBJ2-1, the V gene TRBV5-1, with D perhaps given as TRBD1 or TRBD2 (5 bases each). Germline values: CDR1 SGHRS, CDR2 YFSETQ. V lost 3 bases and J lost 2, with 12 bases in between. The CDR3 is 15 amino acids. The CDR3 protein is CASSSSGTPYNEQFF. DNA of the CDR3: TGCGCCAGCAGCTCCTCCGGGACCCCCTACAATGAGCAGTTCTTC.

This clonotype was counted ten times or more. The chain is built from TRBV28 and TRBJ1-5; tentative D call: TRBD1 (5 bases). The CDR3 extends over 12 amino acids. The ends were cut back, 5 bases at V and 7 bases at J, with 9 bases in the middle. Germline V gene lookup returns CDR1 MDHEN and CDR2 SYDVKM. The CDR3 DNA is TGTGCCAGCAGTAGAGGGGAGCAGCCCCAGCATTTT. It encodes CASSRGEQPQHF. The whole variable domain, remainder taken from reference TRBV28 and TRBJ1-5, is DVKVTQSSRYLVKRTGEKVFLECVQDMDHENMFWYRQDPGLGLRLIYFSYDVKMKEKGDIPEGYSVSREKKERFSLILESASTNQTSMYLCASSRGEQPQHFGDGTRLSIL.

About this clonotype itself: A single base separates this from a much larger clone, so it may be a read error. The CDR3 DNA reads as TGCGCCAGCAGTGCATATGGGCTTCTAGCCAATAACATTCAGTACTTC. As protein: CASSAYGLLANNIQYF. The V call is TRBV4-1, the J call TRBJ2-4; D perhaps matches TRBD2 (5 bases). Germline CDR1 and CDR2: MGHRA and YSYEKL. This CDR3 has 16 residues.

Concerning this clonotype itself: It may be a read error: a sequence one base away is much more abundant. V and J are TRBV11-2 and TRBJ1-3; no reliable D call. Germline lookup yields CDR1 SGHAT and CDR2 FQNNGV. The CDR3 runs 13 residues. The CDR3, as DNA: TGTGCCAACAGCCGAGGGTCTGGAAACACCATATATTTT. This encodes CANSRGSGNTIYF.

The sample holds many counts of this clonotype. The V gene is TRBV19, the J gene TRBJ1-1; D is unresolved. CDR3 length: 14 residues. Trimming removed 3 bases at V and 1 base at J, with 9 bases between. Germline V lookup: CDR1 LNHDA, CDR2 SQIVND (reference sequence). CDR3: CASSIKAANTEAFF. For the CDR3, the DNA is TGTGCCAGTAGTATTAAGGCAGCGAACACTGAAGCTTTCTTT.

The table lists this clonotype with many counts. CDR3: CASRGGVVGYGYTF. CDR3 nucleotides: TGTGCCAGCCGTGGTGGGGTGGTGGGCTATGGCTACACCTTC. This rearrangement joins TRBV28 to TRBJ1-2; D ambiguous. This CDR3 region has 14 residues. V lost 8 bases and J lost 4, with 17 bases in between. Germline values: CDR1 MDHEN, CDR2 SYDVKM.

This clonotype has a single count. This may stem from a read error, because a much larger clone lies one nucleotide away. V and J are TRBV6-1 and TRBJ1-2; D is perhaps TRBD1 (5 bases). The CDR3 has 14 residues. V was shortened by 7 bases and J by 6 bases, with 18 bases between the two germline ends. Per germline, CDR1 MNHNS and CDR2 SASEGT. The CDR3 is CASNPQEGTDGYTF. The DNA of the CDR3 is TGTGCCAGCAACCCCCAGGAAGGGACTGATGGCTACACCTTC.

The chain combines TRBV20-1 with TRBJ1-5; TRBD1 matches 8 bases. The CDR3 is 14 residues long. Per the germline V gene, CDR1 is DFQATT and CDR2 is SNEGSKA (reference sequence). With 5 bases clipped from V and 3 bases from J, the junction kept 6 bases outside the gene matches. The CDR3 protein is CSAGQGSNNQPQHF. CDR3 sequence (DNA): TGCAGTGCTGGACAGGGCAGCAACAATCAGCCCCAGCATTTT.

This clonotype was picked up a small number of times. The V and J genes are TRBV19 and TRBJ1-1; no definite D call. Germline V lookup: CDR1 LNHDA, CDR2 SQIVND (reference sequence). Deletions cut 1 base from V and 0 bases from J, with 6 bases between. The CDR3 covers 14 residues. The CDR3 loop is CASSIAPVNTEAFF. For the CDR3, the DNA is TGTGCCAGTAGTATAGCACCGGTGAACACTGAAGCTTTCTTT.

This clonotype was recorded many times. The CDR3, as DNA: TGTGCCAGCAGCCAAGGGGGAGGGACTGAGCAGTTCTTC. Its protein product is CASSQGGGTEQFF. This chain connects TRBV14 to TRBJ2-1; 7 positions agree with TRBD2. The germline V gene has CDR1 SGHDN and CDR2 FVKESK. Trimming took 1 base from V and 9 from J; bases not matched to a gene: 3. This CDR3 spans 13 amino acids.